This T cell receptor beta chain came from a study of chemoradiotherapy in HPV16-positive cancers. Repertoires were generated with immunoSEQ multiplex PCR, while TCRdb's copy carries only in-frame clones and drops some. This table holds 8,500 to 9,000 clones, 85% to 90% found once. The CDR3 spans 14 residues. The V gene's germline CDR1 is MNHNY and CDR2 SVGAGI (reference sequence). The junction had 5 bases not matched to a gene; V was cut back by 6 bases and J by 2 bases. Samples were taken several times over chemoradiotherapy. The gene calls are TRBV6-6 and TRBJ2-7; 9 bases map to TRBD2. The receptor was isolated from a human donor with HPV-associated anogenital cancer. The specimen was blood, collected from a patient who underwent chemoradiotherapy. The CDR3 bases are TGTGCCAGCAGGCCCGGCGGGGGGGCCTACGAGCAGTACTTC. Translated: CASRPGGGAYEQYF.